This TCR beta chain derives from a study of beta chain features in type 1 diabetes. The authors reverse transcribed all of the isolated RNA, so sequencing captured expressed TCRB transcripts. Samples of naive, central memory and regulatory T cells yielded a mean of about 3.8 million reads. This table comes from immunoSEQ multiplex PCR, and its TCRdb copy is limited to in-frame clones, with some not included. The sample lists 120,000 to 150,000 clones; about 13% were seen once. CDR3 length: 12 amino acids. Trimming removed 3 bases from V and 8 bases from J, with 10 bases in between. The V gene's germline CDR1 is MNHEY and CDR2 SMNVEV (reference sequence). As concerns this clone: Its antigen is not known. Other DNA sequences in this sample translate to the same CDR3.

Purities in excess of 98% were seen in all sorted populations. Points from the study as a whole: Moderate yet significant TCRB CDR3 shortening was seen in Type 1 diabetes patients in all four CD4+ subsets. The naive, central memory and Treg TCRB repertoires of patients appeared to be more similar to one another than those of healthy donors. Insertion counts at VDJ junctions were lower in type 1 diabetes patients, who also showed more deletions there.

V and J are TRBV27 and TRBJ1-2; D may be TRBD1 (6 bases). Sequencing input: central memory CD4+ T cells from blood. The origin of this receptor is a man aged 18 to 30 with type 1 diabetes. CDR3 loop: CASSLAGDGYTF. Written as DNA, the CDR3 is TGTGCCAGCAGTTTGGCAGGGGACGGCTACACCTTC.